The 9 T cell receptor beta chains in this list originate from one sample, sequenced in a study of Graves' ophthalmopathy and Graves' hyperthyroidism. The study amplified TCR beta CDR3 regions using RNA transcripts. HTBI primers primed a first-round RT-PCR, and a second-round multiplex PCR followed. TCRdb reanalysed the multiplex PCR reads using MiXCR and keeps one entry per CDR3 protein. The sample has roughly 300,000 distinct CDR3 sequences; 15% to 20% are singletons. The sequenced material came from peripheral blood. These TCRs come from an adult man with Graves' ophthalmopathy.

This clonotype was observed at least ten times. For the CDR3, the DNA is TGCGCCAGCAGCTCGAGGACGGAAGACTATGGCTACACCTTC. It yields the protein CASSSRTEDYGYTF. V is TRBV5-1 and J is TRBJ1-2, with D uncertain. In germline, CDR1 is SGHRS, CDR2 YFSETQ. V lost 3 bases and J lost 3, with 12 bases in between. This CDR3 comprises 14 residues.

This clonotype showed up many times. This chain uses TRBV9 with TRBJ2-5, with D perhaps being TRBD1 or TRBD2 (6 bases each). Trimming took 7 bases from V and 0 from J, leaving 10 bases between them. Germline V lookup: CDR1 SGDLS, CDR2 YYNGEE. The CDR3 extends over 13 amino acids. The CDR3 coding sequence is TGTGCCAGCGGGGGGCCGTACCAAGAGACCCAGTACTTC. This gives the protein CASGGPYQETQYF.

This clonotype was seen at least ten times. The V and J genes are TRBV6-1 and TRBJ1-5, with D tentatively TRBD1 (5 bases). V was pared by 5 bases and J by 3 bases, with 14 bases between. The CDR3 is 15 amino acids. Germline V CDR1 and CDR2: MNHNS, SASEGT. CDR3 coding DNA: TGTGCCAGCAGTCCTCCGAGGGGAAACAATCAGCCCCAGCATTTT. Translating gives CASSPPRGNNQPQHF.

In its sample, this clonotype was seen many times. The chain joins TRBV4-1 to TRBJ1-2; tentative D call: TRBD1 (5 bases). Looked up from germline, CDR1 is MGHRA and CDR2 is YSYEKL. The CDR3 covers 14 residues. V dropped 1 base and J dropped 3 bases, with 9 bases sitting between them. Here the CDR3 DNA reads TGCGCCAGCAGCCAAGCGCAGGGAGACTATGGCTACACCTTC. This sequence encodes CASSQAQGDYGYTF.

This clonotype has a count of ten or more. This sequence joins TRBV6-5 and TRBJ2-7; D gene unclear. Germline V lookup: CDR1 MNHEY, CDR2 SVGAGI. V lost 10 bases and J lost 1, with 23 bases in between. This CDR3 is 16 amino acids long. This chain's CDR3 is CATGLFEVAGSYEQYF. In nucleotides, the CDR3 is TGTGCCACCGGCTTGTTCGAGGTCGCCGGGTCCTACGAGCAGTACTTC.

In its sample, this clonotype was seen many times. This chain joins TRBV27 and TRBJ2-7, with no clear D. This CDR3 region has 15 residues. Germline V gene sequence: CDR1 MNHEY, CDR2 SMNVEV (reference sequence). V was cut by 4 bases and J by 0 bases, with 13 bases left in between. Here the CDR3 DNA reads TGTGCCAGCAGTTCACCCCGTGGCGGCTCCTACGAGCAGTACTTC. Protein sequence: CASSSPRGGSYEQYF.

In this sample, this clonotype turned up many times. The chain is built from TRBV12-3 or TRBV12-4 and TRBJ1-2, with 9 bases that match TRBD1. Trimming took 5 bases from V and 7 from J; bases not matched to a gene: 8. The CDR3 loop spans 14 amino acids. CDR3 nucleotide sequence: TGTGCCAGCAGTGCCGGGACAGGGCGGGGTGGCTACACCTTC. Amino acid sequence: CASSAGTGRGGYTF.

V is TRBV20-1 and J is TRBJ1-2; D unclear. Germline CDR1 DFQATT, CDR2 SNEGSKA (reference sequence). This CDR3 has 12 residues. Trimming pared 6 bases from V and 6 bases from J, leaving 14 bases between. The CDR3 sequence: CSAPMRGNGYTF. The CDR3 DNA sequence: TGCAGTGCGCCGATGCGAGGAAATGGCTACACCTTC.

The genes are TRBV11-3 and TRBJ1-1; 7 bases agree with TRBD1. Germline V gives CDR1 SGHNT, CDR2 YENEEA. The CDR3 is made up of 13 amino acids. J lost 8 bases, V lost 4 bases, and 7 bases had no gene match. CDR3 DNA: TGTGCCAGCAGCTCTGGACAGGTTCAAGAAGCTTTCTTT. It translates to CASSSGQVQEAFF.